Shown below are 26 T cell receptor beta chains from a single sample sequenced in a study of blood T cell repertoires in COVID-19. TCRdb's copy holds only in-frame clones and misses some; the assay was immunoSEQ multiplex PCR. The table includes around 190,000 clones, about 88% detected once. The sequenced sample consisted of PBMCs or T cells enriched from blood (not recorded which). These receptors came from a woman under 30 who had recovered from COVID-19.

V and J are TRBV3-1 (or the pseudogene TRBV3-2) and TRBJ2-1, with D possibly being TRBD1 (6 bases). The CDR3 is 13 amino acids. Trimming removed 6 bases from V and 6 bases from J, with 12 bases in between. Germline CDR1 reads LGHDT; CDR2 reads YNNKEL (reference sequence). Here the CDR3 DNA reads TGTGCCAGCAGGAAGACAGGACTCAATGAGCAGTTCTTC. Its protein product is CASRKTGLNEQFF.

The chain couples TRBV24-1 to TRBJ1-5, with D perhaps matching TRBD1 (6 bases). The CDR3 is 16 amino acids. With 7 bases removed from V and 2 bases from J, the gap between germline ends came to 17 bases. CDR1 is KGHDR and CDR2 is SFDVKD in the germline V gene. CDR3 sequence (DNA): TGTGCCACCAGCACCGGGACACAGCTTGGCAATCAGCCCCAGCATTTT. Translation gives CATSTGTQLGNQPQHF.

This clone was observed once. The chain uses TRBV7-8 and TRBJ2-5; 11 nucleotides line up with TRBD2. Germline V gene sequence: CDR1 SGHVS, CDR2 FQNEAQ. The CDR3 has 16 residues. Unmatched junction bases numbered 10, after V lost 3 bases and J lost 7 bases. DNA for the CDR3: TGTGCCAGCAGCTTGGTAGCGGGAGGGGGGCTAGGGACCCAGTACTTC. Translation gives CASSLVAGGGLGTQYF.

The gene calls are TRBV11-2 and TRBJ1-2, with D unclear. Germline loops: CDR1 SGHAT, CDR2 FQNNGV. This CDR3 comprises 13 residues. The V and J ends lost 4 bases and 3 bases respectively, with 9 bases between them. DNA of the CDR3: TGTGCCAGCAGCTCCTCGGGAGACTATGGCTACACCTTC. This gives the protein CASSSSGDYGYTF.

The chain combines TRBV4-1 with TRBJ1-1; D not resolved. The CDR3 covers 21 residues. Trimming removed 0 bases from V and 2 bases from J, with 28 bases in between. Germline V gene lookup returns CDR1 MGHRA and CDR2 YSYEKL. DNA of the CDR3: TGCGCCAGCAGCCAAGATTTTTGGGCAGTCCAAAGCACAGAGATTAACACTGAAGCTTTCTTT. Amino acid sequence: CASSQDFWAVQSTEINTEAFF.

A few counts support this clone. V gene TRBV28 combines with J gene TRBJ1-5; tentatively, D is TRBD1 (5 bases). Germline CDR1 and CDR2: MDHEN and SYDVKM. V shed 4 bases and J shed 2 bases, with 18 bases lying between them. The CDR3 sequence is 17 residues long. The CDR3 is CASSSPWQGGGNQPQHF. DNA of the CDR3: TGTGCCAGCAGTTCCCCCTGGCAGGGCGGGGGCAATCAGCCCCAGCATTTT.

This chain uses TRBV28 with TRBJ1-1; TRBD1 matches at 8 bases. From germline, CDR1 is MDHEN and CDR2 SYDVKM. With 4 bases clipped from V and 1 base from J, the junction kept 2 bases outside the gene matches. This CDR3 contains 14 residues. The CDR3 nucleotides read TGTGCCAGCAGTTGGACAGGGAAGAACACTGAAGCTTTCTTT. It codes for CASSWTGKNTEAFF.

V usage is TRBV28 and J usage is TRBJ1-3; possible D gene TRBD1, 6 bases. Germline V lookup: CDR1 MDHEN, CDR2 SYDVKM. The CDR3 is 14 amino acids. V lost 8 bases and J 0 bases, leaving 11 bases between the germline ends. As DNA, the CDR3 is TGTGCCAGCTTCACAGGGAGCTCTGGAAACACCATATATTTT. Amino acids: CASFTGSSGNTIYF.

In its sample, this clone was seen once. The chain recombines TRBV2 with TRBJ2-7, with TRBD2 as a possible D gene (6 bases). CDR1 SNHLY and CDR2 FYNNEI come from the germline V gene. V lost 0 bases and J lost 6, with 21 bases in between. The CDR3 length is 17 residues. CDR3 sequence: CASSEAELVGGQGEQYF. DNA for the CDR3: TGTGCCAGCAGTGAAGCCGAGTTGGTGGGAGGCCAGGGCGAGCAGTACTTC.

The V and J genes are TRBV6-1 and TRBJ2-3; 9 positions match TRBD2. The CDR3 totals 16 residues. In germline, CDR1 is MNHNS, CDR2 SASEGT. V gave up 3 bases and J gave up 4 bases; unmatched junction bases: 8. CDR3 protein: CASSELAGAYADTQYF. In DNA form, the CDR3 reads TGTGCCAGCAGTGAGTTAGCGGGGGCGTACGCAGATACGCAGTATTTT.

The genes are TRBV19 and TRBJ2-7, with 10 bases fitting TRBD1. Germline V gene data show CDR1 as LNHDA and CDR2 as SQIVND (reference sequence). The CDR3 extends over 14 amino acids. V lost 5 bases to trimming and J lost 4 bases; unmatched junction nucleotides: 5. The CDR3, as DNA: TGTGCCAGTAGTTCCGGGACAGGGGTGTACGAGCAGTACTTC. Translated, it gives CASSSGTGVYEQYF.

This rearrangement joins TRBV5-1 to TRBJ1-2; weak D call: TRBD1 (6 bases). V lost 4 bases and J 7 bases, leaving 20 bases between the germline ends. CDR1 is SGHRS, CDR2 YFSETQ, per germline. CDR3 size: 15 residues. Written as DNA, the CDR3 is TGCGCCAGCAGCGTGGGAGACTTAGAAGGGGGTGGCTACACCTTC. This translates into CASSVGDLEGGGYTF.

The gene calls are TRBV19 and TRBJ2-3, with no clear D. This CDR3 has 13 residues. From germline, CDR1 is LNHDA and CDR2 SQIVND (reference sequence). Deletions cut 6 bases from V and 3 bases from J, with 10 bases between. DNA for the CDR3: TGTGCCAGTAGGAGCCAGAGGACAGATACGCAGTATTTT. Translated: CASRSQRTDTQYF.

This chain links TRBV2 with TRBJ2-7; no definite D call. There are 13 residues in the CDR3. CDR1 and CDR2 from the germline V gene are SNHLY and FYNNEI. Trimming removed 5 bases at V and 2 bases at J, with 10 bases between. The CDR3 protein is CASSISRTYEQYF. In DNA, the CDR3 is TGTGCCAGCAGTATTAGCCGTACCTACGAGCAGTACTTC.

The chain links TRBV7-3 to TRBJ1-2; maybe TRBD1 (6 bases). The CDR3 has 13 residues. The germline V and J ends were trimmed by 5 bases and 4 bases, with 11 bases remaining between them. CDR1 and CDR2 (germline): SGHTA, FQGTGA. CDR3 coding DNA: TGTGCCAGCAGCAACCAGGGGATCTATGGCTACACCTTC. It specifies CASSNQGIYGYTF.

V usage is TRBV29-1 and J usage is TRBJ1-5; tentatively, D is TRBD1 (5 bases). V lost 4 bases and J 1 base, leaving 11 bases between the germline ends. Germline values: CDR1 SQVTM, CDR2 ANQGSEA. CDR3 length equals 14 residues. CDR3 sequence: CSVGAGGSNQPQHF. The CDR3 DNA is TGCAGCGTTGGGGCGGGGGGGAGCAATCAGCCCCAGCATTTT.

The DNA for the CDR3 is TGTGCCAGCAGCAGATTGACAGCGGGAGGCACAGATACGCAGTATTTT. Translation gives CASSRLTAGGTDTQYF. The V gene is TRBV7-3, the J gene TRBJ2-3, with TRBD2 identical over 8 bases. V lost 5 bases and J lost 1; bases outside the gene matches: 8. CDR1 and CDR2 from the germline V gene are SGHTA and FQGTGA. CDR3 length equals 16 residues.

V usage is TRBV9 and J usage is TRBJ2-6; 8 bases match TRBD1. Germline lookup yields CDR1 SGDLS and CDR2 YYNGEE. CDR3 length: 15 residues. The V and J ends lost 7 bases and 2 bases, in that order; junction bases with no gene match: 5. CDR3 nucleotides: TGTGCCAGCTTCGGGACAGGTCCTGGGGCCAACGTCCTGACTTTC. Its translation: CASFGTGPGANVLTF.

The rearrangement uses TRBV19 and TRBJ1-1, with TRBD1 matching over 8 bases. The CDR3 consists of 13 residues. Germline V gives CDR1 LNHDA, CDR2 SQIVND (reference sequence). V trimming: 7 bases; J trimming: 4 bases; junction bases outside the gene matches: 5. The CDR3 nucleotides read TGTGCCAGTATCTGGACAGGGAGCACTGAAGCTTTCTTT. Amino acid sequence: CASIWTGSTEAFF. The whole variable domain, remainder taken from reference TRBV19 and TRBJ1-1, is DGGITQSPKYLFRKEGQNVTLSCEQNLNHDAMYWYRQDPGQGLRLIYYSQIVNDFQKGDIAEGYSVSREKKESFPLTVTSAQKNPTAFYLCASIWTGSTEAFFGQGTRLTVV.

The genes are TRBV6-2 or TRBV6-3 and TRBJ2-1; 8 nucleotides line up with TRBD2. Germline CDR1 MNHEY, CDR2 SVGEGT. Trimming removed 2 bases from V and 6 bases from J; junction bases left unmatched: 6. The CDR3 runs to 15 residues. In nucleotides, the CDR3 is TGTGCCAGCAGTTACACTCGGGAGGGCCTCAATGAGCAGTTCTTC. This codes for CASSYTREGLNEQFF.

This CDR3 is CASSLNPSGRVSEQYF. DNA of the CDR3: TGTGCCAGCAGTTTAAACCCTAGCGGGAGAGTGAGCGAGCAGTACTTC. The chain couples TRBV27 to TRBJ2-7, with TRBD2 matching over 10 bases. Trimming cost V 2 bases and J 6 bases; bases outside gene matches: 10. Germline values: CDR1 MNHEY, CDR2 SMNVEV (reference sequence). CDR3 length equals 16 residues.

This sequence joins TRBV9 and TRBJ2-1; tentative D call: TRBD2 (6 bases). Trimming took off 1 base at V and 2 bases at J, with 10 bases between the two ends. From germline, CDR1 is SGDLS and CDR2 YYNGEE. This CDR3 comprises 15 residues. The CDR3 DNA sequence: TGTGCCAGCAGCGTAACGGGGGTTACCTACAATGAGCAGTTCTTC. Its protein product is CASSVTGVTYNEQFF.

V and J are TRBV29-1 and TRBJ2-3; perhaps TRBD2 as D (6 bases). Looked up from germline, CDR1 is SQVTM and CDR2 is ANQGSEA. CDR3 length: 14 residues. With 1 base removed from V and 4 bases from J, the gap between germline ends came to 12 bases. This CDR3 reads CSVEGPGVADTQYF. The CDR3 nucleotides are TGCAGCGTTGAAGGGCCGGGAGTGGCAGATACGCAGTATTTT.

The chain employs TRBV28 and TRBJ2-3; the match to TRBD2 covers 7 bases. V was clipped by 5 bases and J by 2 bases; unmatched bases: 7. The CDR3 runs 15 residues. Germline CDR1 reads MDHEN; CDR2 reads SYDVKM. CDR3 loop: CASSPHRDYTDTQYF. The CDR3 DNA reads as TGTGCCAGCAGTCCTCACCGGGACTACACAGATACGCAGTATTTT.

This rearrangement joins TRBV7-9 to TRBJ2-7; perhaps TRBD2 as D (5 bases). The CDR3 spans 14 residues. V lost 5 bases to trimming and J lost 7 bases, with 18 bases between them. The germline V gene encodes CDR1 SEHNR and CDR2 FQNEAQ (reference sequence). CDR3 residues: CASSEGRTGWEQYF. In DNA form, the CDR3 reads TGTGCCAGCAGCGAGGGAAGGACCGGGTGGGAGCAGTACTTC.

In DNA form, the CDR3 reads TGTGCCAGTAACCCGGCGGGGGATAACTATGGCTACACCTTC. Protein product: CASNPAGDNYGYTF. The rearrangement uses TRBV19 and TRBJ1-2; a weak D match, TRBD1 (5 bases). The germline gives CDR1 LNHDA, CDR2 SQIVND (reference sequence). The CDR3 is made up of 14 amino acids. Trimming removed 7 bases from V and 1 base from J, with 13 bases in between.